A selection of T cell receptor beta chains follows, all from one sample in a study of glioma-infiltrating T cells after dendritic cell vaccination. The table came from immunoSEQ multiplex PCR; TCRdb's copy has only in-frame clones and leaves some out. Of over 55,000 clones in the sample, roughly 80% were seen once. The sample here was blood, taken after dendritic cell vaccination. Source of these receptors: a human donor with glioblastoma. The CDR3 runs from the conserved cysteine through the conserved F or W. D genes are given only for firm matches. For some rows the clone size is stated as once, few or many, or as a class when expanded; others skip it.

TRBD2	TRBV11-3	TRBJ2-3	-	TGTGCCAGCAGCCGAGGACTAGCGGAGGCAGATACGCAGTATTTT	CASSRGLAEADTQYF
-	TRBV5-4	TRBJ1-1	-	TGTGCCAGCAGCTTGGACGCGAAAGACACTGAAGCTTTCTTT	CASSLDAKDTEAFF
-	TRBV30	TRBJ2-7	-	TGTGCCTGGAGCGAACACTACGAGCAGTACTTC	CAWSEHYEQYF
TRBD1	TRBV6-5	TRBJ1-2	few	TGTGCCACCACAGGGGGCCTTAACTATGGCTACACCTTC	CATTGGLNYGYTF
TRBD1	TRBV19	TRBJ1-1	few	TGTGCCAGTAGTATCGGGACAGGGGTTTTGAACACTGAAGCTTTCTTT	CASSIGTGVLNTEAFF
TRBD1	TRBV5-1	TRBJ2-1	-	TGCGCCAGCAGCCACCGACAGGGGGCTTATGAGCAGTTCTTC	CASSHRQGAYEQFF
TRBD1	TRBV5-4	TRBJ2-7	-	TGTGCCAGCAGCTTGGTAGGGGGACAGGGGGCGAGGGAGCAGTACTTC	CASSLVGGQGAREQYF
TRBD2	TRBV6-5	TRBJ2-1	-	TGTGCCAGCAGTTACGGGACAACTAGCGGGGTTTTATTCTTC	CASSYGTTSGVLFF
-	TRBV5-4	TRBJ1-1	few	TGTGCCAGCAGCTTGAGTGTACCAGGGCCGTACACTGAAGCTTTCTTT	CASSLSVPGPYTEAFF
-	TRBV7-7	TRBJ2-7	-	TGTGCTAGCAGCTTAGAGGGGAGGGGGGAGCAGTACTTC	CASSLEGRGEQYF
-	TRBV9	TRBJ2-1	-	TGTGCCAGCAGCGTAGTGGCAGGGTGGAACAATGAGCAGTTCTTC	CASSVVAGWNNEQFF
TRBD1	TRBV27	TRBJ2-7	-	TGTGCCAGCAGTGACAGGGGGCGGCCCTACGAGCAGTACTTC	CASSDRGRPYEQYF